The sequence of this TCR beta chain was determined in a study of molecular identifiers for immune sequencing clone quantification. On the study more broadly: In the replicates, RNA derived from about 20,000 or 100,000 naive CD8 cells was divided into five parts, and four were sequenced.

The use of previously described methods and listed TCR primers produced the bulk TCR libraries. TCRdb re-called the PCR reads with MiXCR, one entry per CDR3 protein. The sample includes approximately 680,000 distinct CDR3 sequences, about 25% seen only once; the top ten take about 0.78%. Study outcomes and limitations: Identical TCR molecules can share a barcode, and this sharing could underestimate highly expanded clone sizes.

This clonotype was picked up many times. Its antigen is still unknown. V lost 7 bases, J lost 4 bases, and 1 base stayed unmatched. The V gene's germline CDR1 is SQVTM and CDR2 ANQGSEA. The CDR3 has 12 amino acids. For naive CD8 T cells, sorting used the CD8+CD4-CCR7+CD45RA+ phenotype. This TCR was sampled from a human donor in good health. Some libraries in this study had Jurkat cell RNA spiked in. Sequenced sample: naive CD8+ T cells from blood, with Jurkat cell RNA spiked in. Sample subset: FACS-sorted CD8+CD4-CCR7+CD45RA+ naive T cells. The chain has TRBV29-1 and TRBJ2-1, with 10 bases identical to TRBD1. CDR3 coding DNA: TGCAGCGCGGGACAGGGGTACAATGAGCAGTTCTTC. Encoded protein: CSAGQGYNEQFF.